This record concerns one TCR beta chain sequence. The antigen is not known. CDR3 length: 14 residues. The V and J ends lost 1 base and 0 bases respectively, with 8 bases between them. The germline CDR1 and CDR2 sequences are DFQATT and SNEGSKA (reference sequence). The entry originates in a study of post-analysis software for immune sequencing data. Overall study: Patients had relapsing-remitting, secondary progressive or progressive-relapsing multiple sclerosis; some lacked subtype.

Study conclusions and caveats: Patients showed TRBV5-6, TRBV5-1 and TRBV20-1 among roughly 5 TRBV segments more frequent than in controls. Compared against controls, patients with multiple sclerosis displayed significantly lower normalized Chao1 diversity. Strong co-clustering by F measure was seen for same-batch samples.

Unique molecular identifiers were built into the TCR beta cDNA libraries. When roughly 1 to 10 million T cells were used, they gave 500,000 or so cDNA molecules. In TCRdb, the PCR reads were re-called with MiXCR into one record per CDR3 protein. The sample carries hundreds of thousands of distinct CDR3 sequences, 40% to 50% recorded once. The rearrangement uses TRBV20-1 and TRBJ2-3, with D unclear. The receptor's source is a girl aged 5 to 17 with multiple sclerosis. The sample consisted of blood. The CDR3 DNA reads TGCAGTGCTAGAGTGACCGGTAGCACAGATACGCAGTATTTT. Its translation is CSARVTGSTDTQYF.